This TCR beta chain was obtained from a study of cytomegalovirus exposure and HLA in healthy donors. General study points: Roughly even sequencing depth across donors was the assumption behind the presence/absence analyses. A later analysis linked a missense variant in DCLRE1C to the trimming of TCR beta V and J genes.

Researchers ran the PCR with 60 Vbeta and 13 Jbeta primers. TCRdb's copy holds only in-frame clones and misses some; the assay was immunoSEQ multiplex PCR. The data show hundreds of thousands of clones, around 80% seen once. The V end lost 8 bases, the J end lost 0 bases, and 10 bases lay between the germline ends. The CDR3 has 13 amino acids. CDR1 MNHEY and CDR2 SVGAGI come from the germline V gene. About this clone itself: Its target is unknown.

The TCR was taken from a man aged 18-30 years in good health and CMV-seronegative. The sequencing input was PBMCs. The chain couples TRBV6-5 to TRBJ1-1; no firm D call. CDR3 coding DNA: TGTGCCAGCCAAAAGCATGTGAACACTGAAGCTTTCTTT. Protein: CASQKHVNTEAFF.